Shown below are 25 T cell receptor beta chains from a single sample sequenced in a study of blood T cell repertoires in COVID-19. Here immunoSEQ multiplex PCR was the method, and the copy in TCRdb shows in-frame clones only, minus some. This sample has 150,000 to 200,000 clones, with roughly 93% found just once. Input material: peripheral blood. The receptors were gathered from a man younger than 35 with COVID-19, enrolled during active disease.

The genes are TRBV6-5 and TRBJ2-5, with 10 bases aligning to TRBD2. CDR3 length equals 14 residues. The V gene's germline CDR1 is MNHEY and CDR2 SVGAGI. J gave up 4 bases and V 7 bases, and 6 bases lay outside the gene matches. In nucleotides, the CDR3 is TGTGCCAGCACGACTAGCGGGTGGGGAGAGACCCAGTACTTC. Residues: CASTTSGWGETQYF.

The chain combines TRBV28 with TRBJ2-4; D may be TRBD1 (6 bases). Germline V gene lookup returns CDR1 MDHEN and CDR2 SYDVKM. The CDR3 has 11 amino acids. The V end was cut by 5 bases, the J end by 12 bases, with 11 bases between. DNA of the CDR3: TGTGCCAGCAGTCCGGGACATACTCAGTACTTC. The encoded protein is CASSPGHTQYF.

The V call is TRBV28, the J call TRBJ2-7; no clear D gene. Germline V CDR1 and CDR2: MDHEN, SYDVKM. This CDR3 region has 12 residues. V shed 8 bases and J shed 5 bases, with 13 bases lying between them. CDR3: CASRSLLNEQYF. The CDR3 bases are TGTGCCAGCCGTTCCCTTCTTAACGAGCAGTACTTC.

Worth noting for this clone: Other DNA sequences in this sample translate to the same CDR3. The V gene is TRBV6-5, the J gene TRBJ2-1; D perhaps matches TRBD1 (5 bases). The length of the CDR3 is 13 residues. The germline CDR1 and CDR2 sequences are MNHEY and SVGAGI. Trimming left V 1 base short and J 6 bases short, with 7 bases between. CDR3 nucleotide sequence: TGTGCCAGCAGTTACTTTAGGGGCAATGAGCAGTTCTTC. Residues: CASSYFRGNEQFF.

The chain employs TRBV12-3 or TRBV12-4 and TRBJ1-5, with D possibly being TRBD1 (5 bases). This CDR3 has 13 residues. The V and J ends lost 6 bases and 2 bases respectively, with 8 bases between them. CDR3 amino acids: CASRETGNQPQHF. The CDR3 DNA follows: TGTGCCAGCAGGGAGACAGGCAATCAGCCCCAGCATTTT.

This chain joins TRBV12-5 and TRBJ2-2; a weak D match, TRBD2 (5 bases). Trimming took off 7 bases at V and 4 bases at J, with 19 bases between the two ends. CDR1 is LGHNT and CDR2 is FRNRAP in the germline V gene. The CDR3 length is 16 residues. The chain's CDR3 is CASASPRGTPTGELFF. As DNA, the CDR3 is TGTGCTAGTGCTTCCCCCCGGGGAACCCCCACCGGGGAGCTGTTTTTT. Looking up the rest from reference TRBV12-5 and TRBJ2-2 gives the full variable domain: DARVTQTPRHKVTEMGQEVTMRCQPILGHNTVFWYRQTMMQGLELLAYFRNRAPLDDSGMPKDRFSAEMPDATLATLKIQPSEPRDSAVYFCASASPRGTPTGELFFGEGSRLTVL.

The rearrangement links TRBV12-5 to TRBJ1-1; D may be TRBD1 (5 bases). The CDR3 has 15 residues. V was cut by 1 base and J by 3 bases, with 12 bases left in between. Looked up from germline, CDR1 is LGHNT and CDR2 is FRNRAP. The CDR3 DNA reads TGTGCTAGTGGTTTGGGAACGGACACCGACACTGAAGCTTTCTTT. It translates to CASGLGTDTDTEAFF.

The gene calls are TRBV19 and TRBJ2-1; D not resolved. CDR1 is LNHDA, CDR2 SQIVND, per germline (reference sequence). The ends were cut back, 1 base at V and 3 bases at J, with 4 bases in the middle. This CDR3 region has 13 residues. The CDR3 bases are TGTGCCAGTAGTATAGTAGACTACAATGAGCAGTTCTTC. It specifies CASSIVDYNEQFF. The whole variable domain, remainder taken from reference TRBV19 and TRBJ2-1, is DGGITQSPKYLFRKEGQNVTLSCEQNLNHDAMYWYRQDPGQGLRLIYYSQIVNDFQKGDIAEGYSVSREKKESFPLTVTSAQKNPTAFYLCASSIVDYNEQFFGPGTRLTVL.

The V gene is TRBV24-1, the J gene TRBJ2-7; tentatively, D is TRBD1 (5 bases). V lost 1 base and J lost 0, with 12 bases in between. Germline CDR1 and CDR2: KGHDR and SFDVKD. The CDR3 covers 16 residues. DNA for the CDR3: TGTGCCACCAGTGATTTAGCCAGGGCGAGCTCCTACGAGCAGTACTTC. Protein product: CATSDLARASSYEQYF.

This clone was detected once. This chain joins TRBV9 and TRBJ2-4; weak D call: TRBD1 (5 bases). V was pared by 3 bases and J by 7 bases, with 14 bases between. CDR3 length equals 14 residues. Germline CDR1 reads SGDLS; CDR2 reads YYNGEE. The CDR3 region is CASSGDWGMNIQYF. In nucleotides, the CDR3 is TGTGCCAGCAGCGGCGACTGGGGCATGAACATTCAGTACTTC.

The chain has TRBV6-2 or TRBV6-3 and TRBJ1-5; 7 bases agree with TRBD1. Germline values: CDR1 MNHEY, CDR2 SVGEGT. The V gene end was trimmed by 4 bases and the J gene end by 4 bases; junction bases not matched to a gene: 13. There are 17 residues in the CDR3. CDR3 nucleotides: TGTGCCAGCAGTTCTCCGAAGACAGGGAATTGGAATCAGCCCCAGCATTTT. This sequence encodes CASSSPKTGNWNQPQHF.

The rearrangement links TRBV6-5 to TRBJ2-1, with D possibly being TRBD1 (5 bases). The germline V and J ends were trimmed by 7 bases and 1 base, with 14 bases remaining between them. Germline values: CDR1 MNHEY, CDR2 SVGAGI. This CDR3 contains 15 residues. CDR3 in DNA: TGTGCCAGCAATTTACAGGCCGAATCCTACAATGAGCAGTTCTTC. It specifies CASNLQAESYNEQFF.

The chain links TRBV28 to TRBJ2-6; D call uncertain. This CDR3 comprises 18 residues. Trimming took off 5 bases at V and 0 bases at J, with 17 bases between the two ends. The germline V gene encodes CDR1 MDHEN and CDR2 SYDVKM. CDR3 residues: CASSPSERLSSGANVLTF. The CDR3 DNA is TGTGCCAGCAGTCCGTCGGAGAGGTTGAGCTCTGGGGCCAACGTCCTGACTTTC.

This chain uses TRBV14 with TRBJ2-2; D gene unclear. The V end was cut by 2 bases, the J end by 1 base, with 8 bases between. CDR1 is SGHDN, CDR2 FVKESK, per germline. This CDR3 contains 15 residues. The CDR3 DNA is TGTGCCAGCAGCCAATACTTACTGAACACCGGGGAGCTGTTTTTT. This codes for CASSQYLLNTGELFF. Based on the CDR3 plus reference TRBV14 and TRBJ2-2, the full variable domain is EAGVTQFPSHSVIEKGQTVTLRCDPISGHDNLYWYRRVMGKEIKFLLHFVKESKQDESGMPNNRFLAERTGGTYSTLKVQPAELEDSGVYFCASSQYLLNTGELFFGEGSRLTVL.

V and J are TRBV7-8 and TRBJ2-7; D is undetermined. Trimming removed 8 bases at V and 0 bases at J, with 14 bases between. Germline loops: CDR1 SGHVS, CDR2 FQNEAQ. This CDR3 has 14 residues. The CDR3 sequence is CASLARSNSYEQYF. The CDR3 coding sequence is TGTGCCAGCCTTGCCCGGTCCAACTCCTACGAGCAGTACTTC.

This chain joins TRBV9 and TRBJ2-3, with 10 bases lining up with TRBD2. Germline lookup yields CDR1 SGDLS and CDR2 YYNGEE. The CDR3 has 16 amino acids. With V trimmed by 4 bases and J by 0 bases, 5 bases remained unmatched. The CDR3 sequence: CASSIGTSESTDTQYF. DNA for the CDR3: TGTGCCAGCAGCATAGGGACTAGCGAAAGCACAGATACGCAGTATTTT.

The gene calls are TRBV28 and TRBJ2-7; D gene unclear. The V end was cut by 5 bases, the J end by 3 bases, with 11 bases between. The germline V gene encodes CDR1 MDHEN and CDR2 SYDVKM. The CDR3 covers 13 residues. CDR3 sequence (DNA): TGTGCCAGCAGTCCTCCCGGTTACTACGAGCAGTACTTC. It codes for CASSPPGYYEQYF. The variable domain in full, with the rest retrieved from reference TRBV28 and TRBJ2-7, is DVKVTQSSRYLVKRTGEKVFLECVQDMDHENMFWYRQDPGLGLRLIYFSYDVKMKEKGDIPEGYSVSREKKERFSLILESASTNQTSMYLCASSPPGYYEQYFGPGTRLTVT.

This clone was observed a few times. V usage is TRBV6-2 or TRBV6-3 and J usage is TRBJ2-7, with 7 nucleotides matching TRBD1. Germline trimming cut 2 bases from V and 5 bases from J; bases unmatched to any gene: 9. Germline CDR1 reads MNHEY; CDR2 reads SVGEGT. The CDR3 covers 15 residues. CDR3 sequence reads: CASSYPETGTHEQYF. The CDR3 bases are TGTGCCAGCAGTTACCCCGAGACAGGGACCCACGAGCAGTACTTC.

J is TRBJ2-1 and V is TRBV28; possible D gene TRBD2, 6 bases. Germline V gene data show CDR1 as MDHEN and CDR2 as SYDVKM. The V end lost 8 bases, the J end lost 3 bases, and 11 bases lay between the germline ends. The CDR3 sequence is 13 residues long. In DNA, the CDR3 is TGTGCCAGCCGGGACTCGTACTACAATGAGCAGTTCTTC. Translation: CASRDSYYNEQFF.

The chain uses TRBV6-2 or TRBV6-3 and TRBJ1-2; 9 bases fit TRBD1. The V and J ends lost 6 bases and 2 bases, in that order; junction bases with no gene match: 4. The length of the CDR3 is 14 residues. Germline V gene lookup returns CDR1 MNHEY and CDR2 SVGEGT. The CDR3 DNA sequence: TGTGCCAGCAGCGGACAGGGGAACAACTATGGCTACACCTTC. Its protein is CASSGQGNNYGYTF.

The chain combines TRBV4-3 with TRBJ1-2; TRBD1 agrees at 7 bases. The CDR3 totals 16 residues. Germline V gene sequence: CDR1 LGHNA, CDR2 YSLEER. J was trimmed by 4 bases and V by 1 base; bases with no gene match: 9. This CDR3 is CASSQATYRGGYGYTF. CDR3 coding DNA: TGCGCCAGCAGCCAAGCGACCTACAGGGGCGGCTATGGCTACACCTTC.

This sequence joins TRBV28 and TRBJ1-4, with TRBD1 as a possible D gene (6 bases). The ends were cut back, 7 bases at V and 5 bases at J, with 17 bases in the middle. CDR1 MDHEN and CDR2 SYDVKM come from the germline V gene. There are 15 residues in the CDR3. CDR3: CASIRGGRPNEKLFF. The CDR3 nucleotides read TGTGCCAGCATTAGGGGGGGACGGCCAAATGAAAAACTGTTTTTT.

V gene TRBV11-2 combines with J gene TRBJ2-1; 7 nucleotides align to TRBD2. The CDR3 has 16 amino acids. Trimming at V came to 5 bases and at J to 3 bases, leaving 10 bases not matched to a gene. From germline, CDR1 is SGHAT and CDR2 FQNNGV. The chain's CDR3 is CASSPPGGGDYNEQFF. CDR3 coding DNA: TGTGCCAGCAGCCCTCCCGGTGGGGGGGACTACAATGAGCAGTTCTTC. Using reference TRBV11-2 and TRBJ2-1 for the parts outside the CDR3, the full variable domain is EAGVAQSPRYKIIEKRQSVAFWCNPISGHATLYWYQQILGQGPKLLIQFQNNGVVDDSQLPKDRFSAERLKGVDSTLKIQPAKLEDSAVYLCASSPPGGGDYNEQFFGPGTRLTVL.

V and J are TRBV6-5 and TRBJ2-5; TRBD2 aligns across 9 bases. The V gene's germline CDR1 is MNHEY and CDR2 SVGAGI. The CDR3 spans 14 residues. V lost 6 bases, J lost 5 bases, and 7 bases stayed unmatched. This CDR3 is CASSWGGRGETQYF. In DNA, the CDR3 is TGTGCCAGCAGCTGGGGCGGGAGGGGGGAGACCCAGTACTTC.

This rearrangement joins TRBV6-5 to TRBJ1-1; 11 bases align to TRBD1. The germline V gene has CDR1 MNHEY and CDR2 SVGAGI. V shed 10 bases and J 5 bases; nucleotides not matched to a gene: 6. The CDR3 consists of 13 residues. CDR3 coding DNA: TGTGCCATCCGGACAGGGGGCCTGACTGAAGCTTTCTTT. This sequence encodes CAIRTGGLTEAFF.